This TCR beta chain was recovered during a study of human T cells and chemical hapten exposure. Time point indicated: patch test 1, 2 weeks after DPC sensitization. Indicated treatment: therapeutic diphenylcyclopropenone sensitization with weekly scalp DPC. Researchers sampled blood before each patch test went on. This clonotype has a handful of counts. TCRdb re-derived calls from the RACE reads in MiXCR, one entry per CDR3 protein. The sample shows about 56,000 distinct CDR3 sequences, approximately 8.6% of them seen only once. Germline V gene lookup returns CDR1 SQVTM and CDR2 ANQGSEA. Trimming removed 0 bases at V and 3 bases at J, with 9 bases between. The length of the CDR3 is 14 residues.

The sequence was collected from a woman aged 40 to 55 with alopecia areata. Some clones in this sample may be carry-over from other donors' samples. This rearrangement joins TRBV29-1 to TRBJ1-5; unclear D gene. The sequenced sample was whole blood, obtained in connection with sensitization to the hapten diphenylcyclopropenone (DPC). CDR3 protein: CSVEDGESNQPQHF. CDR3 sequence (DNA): TGCAGCGTTGAAGATGGGGAGTCCAATCAGCCCCAGCATTTT.